In its sample, the clone carrying this T cell receptor beta chain was seen a few times. As yet, its antigen is unknown. A process of 5'RACE template switching, which added a universal primer site and UMIs, was used to make TCR cDNA. TCRdb fed the 5' RACE reads into MiXCR, producing one record per CDR3 protein. The sample contains 550,000 or so distinct CDR3 sequences, about 19% of which appear only once. These data come from a study of T cells after yellow fever vaccination. Study outcomes and limitations: Of the clonotypes, a small share occurred in both CD4 and CD8 compartments. Among primary-vaccination clones, most reappeared after the booster, at just under 98% for CD4 and around 91% for CD8.

Sample: PBMCs, taken 15 days after the yellow fever booster vaccination. This clonotype originated in a man aged 25 to 40 who received the YFV17D yellow fever vaccine.

The DNA of the CDR3 is TGTGCCAGCAATCTCCCGGGACAGGGGCATGAGACCCAGTACTTC. As protein: CASNLPGQGHETQYF. The chain couples TRBV28 to TRBJ2-5; 10 bases agree with TRBD1. CDR1 MDHEN and CDR2 SYDVKM come from the germline V gene. V shed 7 bases and J 5 bases; nucleotides not matched to a gene: 10. There are 15 residues in the CDR3. The full variable domain, with the rest looked up from reference TRBV28 and TRBJ2-5, is DVKVTQSSRYLVKRTGEKVFLECVQDMDHENMFWYRQDPGLGLRLIYFSYDVKMKEKGDIPEGYSVSREKKERFSLILESASTNQTSMYLCASNLPGQGHETQYFGPGTRLLVL.